What follows are 8 T cell receptor beta chains derived from one specimen sequenced in a study of cytomegalovirus exposure and HLA in healthy donors. PCR involved 60 Vbeta and 13 Jbeta primers. Data came from immunoSEQ multiplex PCR; TCRdb stores just in-frame clones and leaves some out. The data contain around 140,000 clones, around four fifths of them singletons. The sample comprised PBMCs. The receptors shown here come from a woman in her forties or fifties in good health and CMV-seropositive.

V and J are TRBV30 and TRBJ1-6; tentative D call: TRBD1 (5 bases). This CDR3 contains 16 residues. Germline V gives CDR1 GTSNPN, CDR2 SVGIG (reference sequence). Trimming removed 1 base from V and 5 bases from J, with 15 bases in between. CDR3 sequence (DNA): TGTGCCTGGAGTGACTGGGGGGAGGGGCATAATTCACCCCTCCACTTT. It yields the protein CAWSDWGEGHNSPLHF.

The chain combines TRBV15 with TRBJ2-3; possible D gene TRBD2, 6 bases. Germline lookup yields CDR1 LNHNV and CDR2 YYDKDF (reference sequence). The ends were cut back, 0 bases at V and 3 bases at J, with 10 bases in the middle. The length of the CDR3 is 15 residues. As DNA, the CDR3 is TGTGCCACCAGCAGAGATCCTGGGGGGACAGATACGCAGTATTTT. Its translation: CATSRDPGGTDTQYF.

The rearrangement uses TRBV7-2 and TRBJ2-1, with 8 bases fitting TRBD2. The CDR3 has 15 amino acids. V shed 1 base and J 3 bases; nucleotides not matched to a gene: 2. From germline, CDR1 is SGHTA and CDR2 FQGNSA. The CDR3 spells CASSLGSGVYNEQFF. CDR3 in DNA: TGTGCCAGCAGCTTAGGTAGCGGGGTCTACAATGAGCAGTTCTTC.

CDR3: CARSLLRTGDTEAFF. DNA for the CDR3: TGTGCCAGAAGCTTGCTCCGGACAGGGGACACTGAAGCTTTCTTT. The rearrangement joins TRBV5-3 to TRBJ1-1, with 9 bases matching TRBD1. TRBV5-3 is flagged as an ORF with uncertain function. The trim removed 1 base at V and 3 bases at J, leaving 4 bases unmatched. This CDR3 contains 15 residues.

This chain uses TRBV28 with TRBJ1-1, with 10 bases lining up with TRBD1. Germline V gives CDR1 MDHEN, CDR2 SYDVKM. V was pared by 5 bases and J by 6 bases, with 15 bases of the junction left unmatched. CDR3 length: 17 residues. The CDR3 is CASSPLPGQGNVPEAFF. CDR3 bases: TGTGCCAGCAGTCCTCTCCCGGGACAGGGGAATGTCCCTGAAGCTTTCTTT.

The chain is built from TRBV30 and TRBJ2-7; possible D gene TRBD2, 5 bases. Looked up from germline, CDR1 is GTSNPN and CDR2 is SVGIG (reference sequence). Trimming took off 5 bases at V and 4 bases at J, with 15 bases between the two ends. This CDR3 is built from 13 residues. The CDR3 here is CAWGGFLGYEQYF. DNA for the CDR3: TGTGCCTGGGGAGGATTCTTGGGTTACGAGCAGTACTTC.

V and J are TRBV7-9 and TRBJ1-2, with TRBD1 as a possible D gene (5 bases). The germline V gene encodes CDR1 SEHNR and CDR2 FQNEAQ (reference sequence). The length of the CDR3 is 15 residues. Deletions cut 1 base from V and 4 bases from J, with 13 bases between. In nucleotides, the CDR3 is TGTGCCAGCAGCTTAGTAGGGGAGGGAATCTATGGCTACACCTTC. Its protein is CASSLVGEGIYGYTF. Based on the CDR3 plus reference TRBV7-9 and TRBJ1-2, the full variable domain is DTGVSQNPRHKITKRGQNVTFRCDPISEHNRLYWYRQTLGQGPEFLTYFQNEAQLEKSRLLSDRFSAERPKGSFSTLEIQRTEQGDSAMYLCASSLVGEGIYGYTFGSGTRLTVV.

The count of this clone is one. This chain links TRBV6-1 with TRBJ1-6, with D hard to call. The CDR3 spans 13 residues. The germline V and J ends were trimmed by 7 bases and 7 bases, with 11 bases remaining between them. CDR1 and CDR2 (germline): MNHNS, SASEGT. Here the CDR3 reads CASTSEGNSPLHF. The CDR3 bases are TGTGCCAGCACCTCTGAGGGAAATTCACCCCTCCACTTT.